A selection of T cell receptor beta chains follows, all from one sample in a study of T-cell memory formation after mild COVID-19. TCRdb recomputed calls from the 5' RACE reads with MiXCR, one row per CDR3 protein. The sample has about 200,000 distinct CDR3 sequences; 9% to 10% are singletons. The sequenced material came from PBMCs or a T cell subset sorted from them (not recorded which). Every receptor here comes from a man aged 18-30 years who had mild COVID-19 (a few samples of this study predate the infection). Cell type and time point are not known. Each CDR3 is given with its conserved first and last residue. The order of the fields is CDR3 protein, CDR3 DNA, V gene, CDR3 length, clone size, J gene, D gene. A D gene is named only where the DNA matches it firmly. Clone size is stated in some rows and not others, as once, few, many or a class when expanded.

CDR3: CASKGGGRYTEAFF
DNA: TGTGCCAGCAAAGGGGGCGGAAGATACACTGAAGCTTTCTTT
V: TRBV6-4
length: 14
size: few
J: TRBJ1-1
D: TRBD1

CDR3: CASSQVGSNEQFF
DNA: TGTGCCAGCAGCCAAGTGGGGAGCAATGAGCAGTTCTTC
V: TRBV14
length: 13
size: -
J: TRBJ2-1
D: -

CDR3: CASSVEGLTDTQYF
DNA: TGTGCCAGCAGCGTGGAGGGGTTGACAGATACGCAGTATTTT
V: TRBV9
length: 14
size: few
J: TRBJ2-3
D: -

CDR3: CASSTYGYTF
DNA: TGTGCCAGCAGCACTTATGGCTACACCTTC
V: TRBV7-9
length: 10
size: -
J: TRBJ1-2
D: -

CDR3: CSVSKERTDTQYF
DNA: TGCAGCGTGTCAAAGGAGCGAACAGATACGCAGTATTTT
V: TRBV29-1
length: 13
size: many
J: TRBJ2-3
D: -

CDR3: CASSYESGAGQGGYEQYF
DNA: TGTGCCAGCAGTTATGAATCCGGAGCGGGACAGGGGGGCTACGAGCAGTACTTC
V: TRBV6-6
length: 18
size: -
J: TRBJ2-7
D: TRBD1

CDR3: CASSPDTGYTF
DNA: TGTGCCAGCTCACCAGACACTGGCTACACCTTC
V: TRBV18
length: 11
size: -
J: TRBJ1-2
D: -

CDR3: CASRGSGAGELFF
DNA: TGTGCCAGTAGGGGTAGCGGAGCCGGGGAGCTGTTTTTT
V: TRBV12-3/TRBV12-4
length: 13
size: many
J: TRBJ2-2
D: -

CDR3: CASSLLISGGAYNEQFF
DNA: TGTGCCAGCAGCTTACTGATTAGCGGGGGGGCCTACAATGAGCAGTTCTTC
V: TRBV7-2
length: 17
size: few
J: TRBJ2-1
D: TRBD2

CDR3: CASSSPRSMNTEAFF
DNA: TGTGCCAGCAGTTCCCCCCGTAGCATGAACACTGAAGCTTTCTTT
V: TRBV27
length: 15
size: -
J: TRBJ1-1
D: -

CDR3: CASSLAWGREAFF
DNA: TGTGCCAGCAGTTTAGCTTGGGGGAGAGAAGCTTTCTTT
V: TRBV27
length: 13
size: -
J: TRBJ1-1
D: -

CDR3: CASSFWEGGKNQPQHF
DNA: TGTGCCAGCAGCTTTTGGGAGGGGGGGAAAAATCAGCCCCAGCATTTT
V: TRBV11-2
length: 16
size: few
J: TRBJ1-5
D: -

CDR3: CASSPIMGQTNTEAFF
DNA: TGTGCCAGCTCACCTATTATGGGACAGACAAACACTGAAGCTTTCTTT
V: TRBV18
length: 16
size: few
J: TRBJ1-1
D: TRBD1

CDR3: CASSLDRTTEAFF
DNA: TGTGCCAGCAGCCTGGACAGGACGACCGAAGCTTTCTTT
V: TRBV12-3/TRBV12-4
length: 13
size: many
J: TRBJ1-1
D: TRBD1

CDR3: CASSFTGAKNIQYF
DNA: TGTGCCAGCAGCTTTACAGGGGCCAAAAACATTCAGTACTTC
V: TRBV11-2
length: 14
size: few
J: TRBJ2-4
D: -

CDR3: CASRLGRLQWDYNEQFF
DNA: TGTGCAAGTCGCTTAGGGAGGCTACAGTGGGACTACAATGAGCAGTTCTTC
V: TRBV12-2
length: 17
size: -
J: TRBJ2-1
D: -

CDR3: CASSIQTGTGDLNEQFF
DNA: TGTGCCAGCAGCATACAAACCGGGACAGGAGATCTCAATGAGCAGTTCTTC
V: TRBV9
length: 17
size: many
J: TRBJ2-1
D: TRBD1

CDR3: CAISRETSQETQYF
DNA: TGTGCCATCAGCCGGGAGACTAGCCAAGAGACCCAGTACTTC
V: TRBV10-3
length: 14
size: many
J: TRBJ2-5
D: -

CDR3: CASRAGGYTDTQYF
DNA: TGCGCCAGCCGAGCGGGGGGCTACACAGATACGCAGTATTTT
V: TRBV5-1
length: 14
size: -
J: TRBJ2-3
D: TRBD2

CDR3: CASTAGTDSDTQYF
DNA: TGTGCCAGCACAGCGGGAACGGACAGCGATACGCAGTATTTT
V: TRBV7-2
length: 14
size: -
J: TRBJ2-3
D: -

CDR3: CASSLLSGGVMTDTQYF
DNA: TGTGCCAGCAGCTTGCTTAGCGGGGGGGTAATGACAGATACGCAGTATTTT
V: TRBV5-4
length: 17
size: -
J: TRBJ2-3
D: TRBD2

CDR3: CSVETRIYNEQFF
DNA: TGCAGCGTTGAAACGCGGATTTACAATGAGCAGTTCTTC
V: TRBV29-1
length: 13
size: many
J: TRBJ2-1
D: -

CDR3: CSVAGTSVDEQFF
DNA: TGCAGCGTTGCCGGGACTAGCGTCGATGAGCAGTTCTTC
V: TRBV29-1
length: 13
size: few
J: TRBJ2-1
D: TRBD2

CDR3: CASRSDREYSPLHF
DNA: TGCGCCAGCAGATCGGACAGGGAATATTCACCCCTCCACTTT
V: TRBV5-1
length: 14
size: many
J: TRBJ1-6
D: TRBD1

CDR3: CASSYRGSSGGITDTQYF
DNA: TGTGCCAGCAGTTACCGCGGGTCTAGCGGGGGTATCACAGATACGCAGTATTTT
V: TRBV6-5
length: 18
size: -
J: TRBJ2-3
D: TRBD2

CDR3: CASSYESYQPQHF
DNA: TGTGCCAGCAGTTATGAAAGTTATCAGCCCCAGCATTTT
V: TRBV6-2/TRBV6-3
length: 13
size: -
J: TRBJ1-5
D: -

CDR3: CASSLGVGQGKNQPQHF
DNA: TGTGCCAGCAGCTTGGGGGTCGGACAGGGTAAAAATCAGCCCCAGCATTTT
V: TRBV5-5
length: 17
size: few
J: TRBJ1-5
D: TRBD1

CDR3: CAITQELQETQYF
DNA: TGTGCCATCACGCAGGAGCTCCAAGAGACCCAGTACTTC
V: TRBV10-3
length: 13
size: -
J: TRBJ2-5
D: -

CDR3: CASSLASLANEQFF
DNA: TGTGCCAGCAGCTTAGCGTCACTAGCCAATGAGCAGTTCTTC
V: TRBV7-6
length: 14
size: -
J: TRBJ2-1
D: -

CDR3: CASTGDFGNTIYF
DNA: TGTGCCAGCACTGGGGACTTTGGAAACACCATATATTTT
V: TRBV2
length: 13
size: -
J: TRBJ1-3
D: -

CDR3: CASSLSGSSYNSPLHF
DNA: TGTGCCAGCAGCTTATCGGGGTCCTCCTATAATTCACCCCTCCACTTT
V: TRBV7-2
length: 16
size: -
J: TRBJ1-6
D: -

CDR3: CSASGGYTF
DNA: TGCAGTGCTAGTGGTGGCTACACCTTC
V: TRBV20-1
length: 9
size: many
J: TRBJ1-2
D: -